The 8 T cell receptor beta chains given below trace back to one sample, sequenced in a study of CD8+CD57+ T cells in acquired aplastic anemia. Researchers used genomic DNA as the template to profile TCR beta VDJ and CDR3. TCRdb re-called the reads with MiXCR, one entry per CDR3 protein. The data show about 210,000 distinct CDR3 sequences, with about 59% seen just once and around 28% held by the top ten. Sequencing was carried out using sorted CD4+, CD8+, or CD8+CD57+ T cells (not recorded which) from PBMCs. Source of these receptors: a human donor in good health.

As DNA, the CDR3 is TGTGCCAGCAGTCCCGGCAGCCGCTATGAGCAGTTCTTC. Protein product: CASSPGSRYEQFF. The rearrangement links TRBV7-3 to TRBJ2-1; D not resolved. CDR1 is SGHTA, CDR2 FQGTGA, per germline. V lost 6 bases, J lost 8 bases, and 14 bases lay in between. CDR3 length: 13 amino acids.

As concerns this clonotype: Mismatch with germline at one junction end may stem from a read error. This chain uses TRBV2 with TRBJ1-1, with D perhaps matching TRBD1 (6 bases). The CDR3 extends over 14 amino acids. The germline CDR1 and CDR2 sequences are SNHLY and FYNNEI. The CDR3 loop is CARVREGVNTEAFF. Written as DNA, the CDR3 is TGTGCCCGAGTGCGGGAGGGGGTGAATACTGAAGCTTTCTTT.

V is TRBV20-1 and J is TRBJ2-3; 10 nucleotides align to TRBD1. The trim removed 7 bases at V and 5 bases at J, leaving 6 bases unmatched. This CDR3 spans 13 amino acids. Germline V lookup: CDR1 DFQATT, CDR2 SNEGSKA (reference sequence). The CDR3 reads CSVLGQGGDTQYF. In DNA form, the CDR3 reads TGCAGTGTCCTCGGACAGGGGGGAGATACGCAGTATTTT.

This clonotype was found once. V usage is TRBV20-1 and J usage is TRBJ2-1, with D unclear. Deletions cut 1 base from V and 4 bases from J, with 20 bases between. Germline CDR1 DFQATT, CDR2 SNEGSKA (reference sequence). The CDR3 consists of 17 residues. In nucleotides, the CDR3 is TGCAGTGCTAGAGGTTTCATGGGGTCAGAGGCTTACAATGAGCAGTTCTTC. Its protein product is CSARGFMGSEAYNEQFF.

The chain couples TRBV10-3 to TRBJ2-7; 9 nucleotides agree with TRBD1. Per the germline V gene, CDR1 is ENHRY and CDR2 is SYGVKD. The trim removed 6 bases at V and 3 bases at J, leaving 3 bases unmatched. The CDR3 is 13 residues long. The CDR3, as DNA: TGTGCCATCAGCCAGGGACAGGGCTACGAGCAGTACTTC. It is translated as CAISQGQGYEQYF.

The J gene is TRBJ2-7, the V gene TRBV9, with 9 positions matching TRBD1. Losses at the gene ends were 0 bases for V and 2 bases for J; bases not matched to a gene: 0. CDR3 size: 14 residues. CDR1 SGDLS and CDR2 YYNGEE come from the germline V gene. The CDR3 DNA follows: TGTGCCAGCAGCGTAGGGGACAGGGCCTACGAGCAGTACTTC. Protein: CASSVGDRAYEQYF.

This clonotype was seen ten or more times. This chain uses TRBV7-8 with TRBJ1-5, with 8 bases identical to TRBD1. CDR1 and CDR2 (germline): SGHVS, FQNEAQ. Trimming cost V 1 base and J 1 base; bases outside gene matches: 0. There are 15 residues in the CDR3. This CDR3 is CASSLGTGSNQPQHF. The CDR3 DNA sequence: TGTGCCAGCAGCTTAGGGACAGGGAGCAATCAGCCCCAGCATTTT. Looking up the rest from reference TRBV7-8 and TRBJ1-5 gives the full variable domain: GAGVSQSPRYKVAKRGQDVALRCDPISGHVSLFWYQQALGQGPEFLTYFQNEAQLDKSGLPSDRFFAERPEGSVSTLKIQRTQQEDSAVYLCASSLGTGSNQPQHFGDGTRLSIL.

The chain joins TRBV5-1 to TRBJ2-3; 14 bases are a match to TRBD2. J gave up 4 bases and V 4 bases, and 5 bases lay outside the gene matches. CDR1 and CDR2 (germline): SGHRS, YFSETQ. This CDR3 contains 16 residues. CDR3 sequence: CASSRGGLAGADTQYF. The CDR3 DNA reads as TGCGCCAGCAGCAGGGGGGGACTAGCGGGGGCAGATACGCAGTATTTT.